A selection of T cell receptor beta chains follows, all from one sample in a study of CD8 T cells in Susac syndrome. TCRdb re-derived calls from the immunoSEQ multiplex PCR reads in MiXCR, one entry per CDR3 protein. The data show roughly 120,000 distinct CDR3 sequences, 80% to 95% seen once. The sample taken for sequencing was CD8+ T cells from PBMCs. The receptors shown here come from a human donor with multiple sclerosis. The CDR3 runs from the conserved cysteine through the conserved F or W. Fields, in order: J gene, V gene, D gene, clone size, CDR3 length, CDR3 protein, CDR3 DNA. D genes are given only for firm matches. Size is omitted from some rows. Given values are once, few, many or a class for expanded clones.

TRBJ2-2 TRBV6-6 - - 16 CASITTSAGWTGELFF TGTGCCAGCATCACCACATCGGCGGGTTGGACCGGGGAGCTGTTTTTT
TRBJ1-2 TRBV27 - - 13 CASSLTAGYGYTF TGTGCCAGCAGTTTAACGGCAGGGTACGGCTACACCTTC
TRBJ2-7 TRBV4-1 TRBD2 - 18 CASSLLLTSGGSSYEQYF TGCGCCAGCAGCCTCCTCCTGACTAGCGGGGGAAGCTCCTACGAGCAGTACTTC
TRBJ2-2 TRBV28 - - 13 CASRRRYTGELFF TGTGCCAGCAGAAGGCGGTACACCGGGGAGCTGTTTTTT
TRBJ2-5 TRBV2 - - 12 CASMWLIETQYF TGTGCCAGCATGTGGCTTATAGAGACCCAGTACTTC
TRBJ2-7 TRBV7-8 - - 12 CASSSKGNEQYF TGTGCCAGCAGCTCTAAGGGTAACGAGCAGTACTTC
TRBJ1-5 TRBV25-1 - - 19 CASGQGGTKGGWSNQSQHF TGTGCCAGCGGTCAGGGAGGGACAAAAGGGGGATGGAGCAATCAGTCCCAGCATTTT
TRBJ1-4 TRBV7-9 - - 16 CASSLATSFFNEKLFF TGTGCCAGCAGCTTAGCGACCTCGTTTTTTAATGAAAAACTGTTTTTT
TRBJ1-2 TRBV30 - once 13 CAWSQGANYGYTF TGTGCCTGGAGCCAAGGGGCTAACTATGGCTACACCTTC
TRBJ2-1 TRBV7-6 - - 16 CASSFLAGSSYNEQFF TGTGCCAGCAGCTTTCTTGCGGGGAGCTCCTACAATGAGCAGTTCTTC
TRBJ1-2 TRBV2 TRBD1 - 14 CASMTGETNYGYTF TGTGCCAGTATGACAGGGGAAACTAACTATGGCTACACCTTC
TRBJ2-7 TRBV5-6 TRBD2 - 17 CASSLGAGGVYSYEQYF TGTGCCAGCAGCTTGGGTGCGGGAGGCGTATACTCCTACGAGCAGTACTTC
TRBJ1-5 TRBV6-2/TRBV6-3 - few 15 CASSYSSRAHQPQHF TGTGCCAGCAGTTACTCGTCTCGGGCCCACCAGCCCCAGCATTTT
TRBJ1-1 TRBV7-6 TRBD1 - 19 CASSSLKPRDRVRSTEAFF TGTGCCAGCAGCTCCCTCAAGCCCCGGGACAGGGTTCGGTCCACTGAAGCTTTCTTT
TRBJ2-3 TRBV25-1 - - 14 CASSEYGGTDTQYF TGTGCCAGCAGTGAATATGGGGGCACAGATACGCAGTATTTT
TRBJ1-2 TRBV5-1 - - 15 CASSPGRPLSQGYTF TGCGCCAGCAGCCCGGGACGGCCTCTATCGCAAGGCTACACCTTC
TRBJ2-1 TRBV27 TRBD2 - 14 CASTERGTLNEQFF TGTGCCAGCACTGAGCGGGGGACCCTAAATGAGCAGTTCTTC
TRBJ1-5 TRBV6-4 TRBD1 - 17 CASSDSGGGHSNQPQHF TGTGCCAGCAGTGACTCGGGAGGGGGCCATAGCAATCAGCCCCAGCATTTT
TRBJ1-6 TRBV6-5 - few 18 CASSSQQRISSYNSPLHF TGTGCCAGCAGTTCCCAACAGAGAATAAGCTCCTATAATTCCCCCCTCCACTTT
TRBJ1-1 TRBV5-1 TRBD1 - 14 CASSSDRESPEAFF TGCGCCAGCAGCTCCGACAGGGAGAGCCCTGAAGCTTTCTTT
TRBJ2-7 TRBV6-5 TRBD1 - 13 CASSYYTGGEQYF TGTGCCAGCAGTTACTATACAGGGGGCGAGCAGTACTTC
TRBJ2-1 TRBV7-9 - - 13 CATTPGIYNEQFF TGTGCCACCACCCCCGGGATCTACAATGAGCAGTTCTTC
TRBJ1-1 TRBV27 TRBD1 - 14 CASSLSGSDREAFF TGTGCCAGCAGTTTATCTGGGTCGGACAGGGAAGCTTTCTTT
TRBJ2-5 TRBV20-1 - - 14 CSARLTWGEETQYF TGCAGTGCTAGACTTACTTGGGGGGAAGAGACCCAGTACTTC
TRBJ2-7 TRBV13 - - 14 CASSTNRLFYEQYF TGTGCCAGCAGCACCAATCGACTGTTCTACGAGCAGTACTTC
TRBJ2-5 TRBV7-9 TRBD2 - 16 CASSPRGGRYQETQYF TGTGCCAGCAGCCCCCGGGGAGGGAGGTACCAAGAGACCCAGTACTTC
TRBJ1-5 TRBV27 - once 13 CASSLFYNQPQHF TGTGCCAGCAGTTTATTTTACAATCAGCCCCAGCATTTT
TRBJ1-2 TRBV9 - - 16 CASSVDRDNSYYGYTF TGTGCCAGCAGCGTAGACCGGGACAACTCTTACTATGGCTACACCTTC
TRBJ2-1 TRBV2 TRBD2 - 14 CASSGGREYNEQFF TGTGCCAGCAGTGGCGGGAGGGAGTACAATGAGCAGTTCTTC
TRBJ2-2 TRBV19 - - 15 CASSIAYTSRGELFF TGTGCCAGTAGTATAGCGTACACCTCAAGGGGGGAGCTGTTTTTT
TRBJ2-1 TRBV4-1 TRBD2 - 15 CASSQEWDYGDEQFF TGCGCCAGCAGCCAAGAATGGGACTACGGGGATGAGCAGTTCTTC
TRBJ1-5 TRBV27 TRBD1 - 15 CASSPGTGGDQPQHF TGTGCCAGCAGTCCCGGGACAGGGGGCGATCAGCCCCAGCATTTT
TRBJ2-1 TRBV6-2/TRBV6-3 TRBD2 - 23 CASSYSTLALGTSRRASYNEQFF TGTGCCAGCAGTTACTCGACCCTGGCTCTTGGGACTAGCCGTCGGGCCTCCTACAATGAGCAGTTCTTC
TRBJ2-3 TRBV7-9 TRBD2 - 16 CAIGGGPSGPTDTQYF TGTGCCATCGGGGGGGGACCTAGCGGCCCCACAGATACGCAGTATTTT
TRBJ1-1 TRBV13 - once 16 CASSFGQFLVNTEAFF TGTGCCAGCAGCTTCGGACAGTTTCTAGTGAATACTGAAGCTTTCTTT
TRBJ1-5 TRBV15 - - 15 CATSRGTERNQPQHF TGTGCCACCAGCAGAGGGACAGAACGCAATCAGCCCCAGCATTTT
TRBJ2-2 TRBV14 TRBD1 - 18 CASSQGLQGKKETGELFF TGTGCCAGCAGCCAAGGGTTACAGGGGAAGAAAGAGACCGGGGAGCTGTTTTTT
TRBJ1-1 TRBV7-3 TRBD1 - 18 CASSSPWTGGFIDTEAFF TGTGCCAGCAGCTCCCCGTGGACAGGGGGTTTTATCGACACTGAAGCTTTCTTT
TRBJ2-7 TRBV15 TRBD1 - 16 CATSKDRDRGSYEQYF TGTGCCACCAGCAAAGACCGGGACAGGGGATCGTACGAGCAGTACTTC
TRBJ2-6 TRBV11-1 - few 15 CASSLGGSGANVLTF TGTGCCAGCAGCTTGGGAGGCTCTGGGGCCAACGTCCTGACTTTC
TRBJ1-1 TRBV18 - - 15 CASSLEGRSNTEAFF TGTGCCAGCTCACTGGAGGGCCGGTCAAACACTGAAGCTTTCTTT
TRBJ2-7 TRBV20-1 - - 14 CSAREETVTYEQYF TGCAGTGCTAGAGAAGAGACAGTAACTTACGAGCAGTACTTC
TRBJ2-7 TRBV27 - once 12 CATQAPPYEQYF TGTGCCACCCAGGCCCCACCCTACGAGCAGTACTTC
TRBJ2-7 TRBV20-1 - - 13 CSAQTGSSYEQYF TGCAGTGCCCAAACAGGGTCCTCCTACGAGCAGTACTTC
TRBJ1-2 TRBV27 - - 16 CATTIRAGAINYGYTF TGTGCCACCACAATCCGGGCAGGGGCAATTAACTATGGCTACACCTTC
TRBJ2-7 TRBV4-1 - - 13 CASSQGVGSEQYF TGCGCCAGCAGCCAAGGGGTAGGGAGCGAGCAGTACTTC
TRBJ2-6 TRBV9 - - 15 CASSAQGSGANVLTF TGTGCCAGCAGCGCACAGGGCTCTGGGGCCAACGTCCTGACTTTC
TRBJ2-5 TRBV5-4 TRBD2 - 16 CASSLEPGGRQETQYF TGTGCCAGCAGCTTGGAGCCGGGGGGGCGTCAAGAGACCCAGTACTTC
TRBJ2-5 TRBV28 - - 14 CASSLILGGETQYF TGTGCCAGCAGTTTGATTCTTGGAGGAGAGACCCAGTACTTC
TRBJ1-2 TRBV24-1 - - 16 CATSDTPSRGSNGYTF TGTGCCACCAGTGATACTCCCAGTCGGGGGTCGAATGGCTACACCTTC
TRBJ2-7 TRBV2 - - 13 CASRLRSSYEQYF TGTGCCAGCAGGCTCCGATCTTCCTACGAGCAGTACTTC
TRBJ1-1 TRBV5-1 - - 16 CASSLRRVNLGTEAFF TGCGCCAGCAGCTTGAGAAGGGTCAACTTGGGCACTGAAGCTTTCTTT